The clone carrying this TCR beta chain has a handful of counts. V gave up 6 bases and J gave up 2 bases, with 19 bases separating them. The germline gives CDR1 SQVTM, CDR2 ANQGSEA. This CDR3 has 16 amino acids. TCRdb reanalysed the RT-PCR reads using MiXCR and keeps one entry per CDR3 protein. The table includes almost 700,000 distinct CDR3 sequences, around 14% detected once. Specimen: memory CD4+ T cells from blood. The receptor comes from a female donor in good health, serving as a healthy control. The chain couples TRBV29-1 to TRBJ1-4; D uncertain. CDR3 in DNA: TGCAGCGTCTGGGCGTCGGAAGACCCGACTAATGAAAAACTGTTTTTT. Translated, it gives CSVWASEDPTNEKLFF.